This entry features one T cell receptor beta chain sequence. The protocol was immunoSEQ multiplex PCR, while the TCRdb copy is restricted to in-frame clones and leaves out a portion. The top ten hold 25% to 30% of the sample, which has some 130,000 clones, roughly 79% seen once. This entry belongs to a study of cytomegalovirus exposure and HLA in healthy donors. Germline assignment: CDR1 SGHRS and CDR2 YFSETQ. J was trimmed by 2 bases and V by 2 bases; bases with no gene match: 1. The CDR3 totals 14 residues. This TCR derives from a man aged 25-45 years in good health and CMV-seropositive. The V call is TRBV5-1, the J call TRBJ2-7; 10 positions agree with TRBD1. The material sequenced was PBMCs. The CDR3 spells CASSFGTGAYEQYF. DNA of the CDR3: TGCGCCAGCAGCTTCGGGACAGGGGCCTACGAGCAGTACTTC.